This T cell receptor (beta chain) was obtained from a study of T cell clones after liver transplantation. On the study more broadly: In this trial, immunosuppression withdrawal was attempted within 2 years of liver transplant.

Assay: immunoSEQ multiplex PCR; the TCRdb copy retains only in-frame clones and omits some. Of tens of thousands of clones detected, about two thirds appear once; the ten largest clones hold approximately 2.6%. This material consisted of CD4+ T cells from blood, taken at the roughly 16-month timepoint. The receptor was derived from a human patient who received a liver transplant. The graft donor may have given rise to some T cells.

The CDR3 loop reads CASSLGGVAGGRNIQYF. In DNA, the CDR3 is TGTGCCAGCAGCTTAGGGGGAGTAGCGGGAGGGCGAAACATTCAGTACTTC. The chain carries TRBV11-3 and TRBJ2-4, with 11 bases identical to TRBD2. The ends lost 1 base at V and 6 bases at J; junction bases unmatched: 8. The germline gives CDR1 SGHNT, CDR2 YENEEA. The CDR3 is 17 amino acids.